This TCR beta chain stems from a study of siplizumab effects on memory and regulatory T cells. General observations from the study: Suppression by proliferating Tregs derived from siplizumab cultures was not verified. Contribution to the alloresponse seemed major for naive T cells, which also seemed more diverse than memory cells.

The ends lost 5 bases at V and 1 base at J; junction bases unmatched: 27. Per germline, CDR1 MDHEN and CDR2 SYDVKM. This CDR3 region has 22 residues. Concerning this clone: Its antigen is not known.

Per individual sample, approximately 100,000 TCR templates were assayed. This table comes from immunoSEQ multiplex PCR, and its TCRdb copy is limited to in-frame clones, with some not included. Of 70,000 to 100,000 clones listed, 93% were seen once; the top ten hold over 5%. Material for sequencing was CD8+ T cells sorted from blood. The sequence was collected from a human donor in good health. The genes are TRBV28 and TRBJ1-2; 8 bases fit TRBD1. The CDR3: CASSNSGPTRGPPGPVNYGYTF. CDR3 bases: TGTGCCAGCAGTAACTCAGGCCCCACCAGGGGGCCCCCTGGCCCCGTTAACTATGGCTACACCTTC.